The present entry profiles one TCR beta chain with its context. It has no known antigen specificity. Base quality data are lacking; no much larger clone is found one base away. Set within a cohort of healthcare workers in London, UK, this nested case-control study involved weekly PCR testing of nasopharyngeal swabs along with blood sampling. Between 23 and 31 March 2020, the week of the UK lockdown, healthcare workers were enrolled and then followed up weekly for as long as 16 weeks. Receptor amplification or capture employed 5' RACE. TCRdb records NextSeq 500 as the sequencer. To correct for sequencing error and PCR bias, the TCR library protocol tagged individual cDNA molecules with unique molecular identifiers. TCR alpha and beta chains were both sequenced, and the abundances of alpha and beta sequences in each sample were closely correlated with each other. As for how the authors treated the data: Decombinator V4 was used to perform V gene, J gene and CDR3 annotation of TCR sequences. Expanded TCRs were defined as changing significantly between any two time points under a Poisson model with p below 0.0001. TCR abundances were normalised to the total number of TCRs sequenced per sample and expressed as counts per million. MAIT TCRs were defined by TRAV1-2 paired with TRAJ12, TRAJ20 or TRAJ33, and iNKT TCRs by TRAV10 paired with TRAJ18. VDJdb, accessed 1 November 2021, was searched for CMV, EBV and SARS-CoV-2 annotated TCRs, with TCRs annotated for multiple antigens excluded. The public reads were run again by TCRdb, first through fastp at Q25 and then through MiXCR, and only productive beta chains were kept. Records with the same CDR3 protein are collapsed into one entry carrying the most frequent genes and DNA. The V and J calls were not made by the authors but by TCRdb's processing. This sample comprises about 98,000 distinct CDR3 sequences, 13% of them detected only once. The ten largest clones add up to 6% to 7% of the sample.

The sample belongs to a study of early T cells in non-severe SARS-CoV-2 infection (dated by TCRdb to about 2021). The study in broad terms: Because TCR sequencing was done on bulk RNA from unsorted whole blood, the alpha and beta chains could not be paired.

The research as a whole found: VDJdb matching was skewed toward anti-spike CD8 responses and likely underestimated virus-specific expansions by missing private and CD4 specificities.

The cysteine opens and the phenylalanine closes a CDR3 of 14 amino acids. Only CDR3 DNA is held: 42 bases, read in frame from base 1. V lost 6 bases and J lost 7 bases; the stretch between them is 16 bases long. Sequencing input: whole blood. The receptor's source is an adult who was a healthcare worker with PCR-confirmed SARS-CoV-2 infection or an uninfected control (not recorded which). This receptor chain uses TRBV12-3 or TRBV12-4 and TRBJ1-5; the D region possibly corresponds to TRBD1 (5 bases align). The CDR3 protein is CASRRGGAEQPQHF. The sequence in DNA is TGTGCCAGCAGGCGGGGAGGGGCGGAACAGCCCCAGCATTTT.